The clone carrying this TCR beta chain was counted ten times or more. This record comes from a study of T cells in Graves' hyperthyroidism and ophthalmopathy. RNA transcripts served as the template for amplifying TCR beta CDR3 regions. During a first-round RT-PCR of the TCR CDR3, the HTBI primer set was used. TCRdb recomputed calls from the multiplex PCR reads with MiXCR, one row per CDR3 protein. The data show hundreds of thousands of distinct CDR3 sequences, around 20% seen once. The CDR3 has 15 residues. CDR1 is GTSNPN, CDR2 SVGIG, per germline (reference sequence). The trim removed 5 bases at V and 1 base at J, leaving 5 bases unmatched.

This rearrangement joins TRBV30 to TRBJ1-4; 9 bases fit TRBD1. The material sequenced was blood. This clonotype originated in a man aged 50-59 years with Graves' ophthalmopathy. The chain's CDR3 is CAWDRGGETNEKLFF. The DNA for the CDR3 is TGTGCCTGGGACAGGGGGGGTGAAACTAATGAAAAACTGTTTTTT.